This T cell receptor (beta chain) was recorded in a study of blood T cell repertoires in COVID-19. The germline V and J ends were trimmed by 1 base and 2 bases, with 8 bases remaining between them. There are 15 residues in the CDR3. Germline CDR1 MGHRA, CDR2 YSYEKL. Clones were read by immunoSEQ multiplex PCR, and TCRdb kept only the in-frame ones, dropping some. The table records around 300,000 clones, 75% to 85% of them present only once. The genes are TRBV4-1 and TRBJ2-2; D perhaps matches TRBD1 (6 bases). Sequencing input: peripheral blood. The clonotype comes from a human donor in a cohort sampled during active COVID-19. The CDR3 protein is CASSQGTANTGELFF. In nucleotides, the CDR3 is TGCGCCAGCAGCCAAGGGACAGCAAACACCGGGGAGCTGTTTTTT.